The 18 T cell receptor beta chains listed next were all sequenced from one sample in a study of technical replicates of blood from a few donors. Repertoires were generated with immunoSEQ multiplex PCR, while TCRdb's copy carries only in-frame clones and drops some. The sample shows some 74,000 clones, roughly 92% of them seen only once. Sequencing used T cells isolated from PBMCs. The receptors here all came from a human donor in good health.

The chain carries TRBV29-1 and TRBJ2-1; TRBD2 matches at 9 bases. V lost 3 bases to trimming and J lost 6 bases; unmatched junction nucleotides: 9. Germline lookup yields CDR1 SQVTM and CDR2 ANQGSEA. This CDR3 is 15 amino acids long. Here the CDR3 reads CSVDLYPGLANEQFF. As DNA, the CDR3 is TGCAGCGTTGACCTATATCCGGGACTAGCCAATGAGCAGTTCTTC.

CDR3 sequence reads: CASSESGQREGEQFF. In DNA, the CDR3 is TGTGCCAGCAGTGAGTCTGGGCAGCGGGAGGGTGAGCAGTTCTTC. V and J are TRBV2 and TRBJ2-1, with 10 bases fitting TRBD2. The V and J ends lost 3 bases and 9 bases, in that order; junction bases with no gene match: 8. Germline V gene lookup returns CDR1 SNHLY and CDR2 FYNNEI. This CDR3 region has 15 residues.

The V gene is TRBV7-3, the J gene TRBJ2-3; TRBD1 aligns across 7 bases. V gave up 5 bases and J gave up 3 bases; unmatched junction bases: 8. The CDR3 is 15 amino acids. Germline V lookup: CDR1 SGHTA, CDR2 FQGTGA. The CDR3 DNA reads TGTGCCAGCAGCCGATACGAGGGGGCAACAGATACGCAGTATTTT. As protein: CASSRYEGATDTQYF.

CDR3 protein: CASTPFRSNEQFF. The CDR3 bases are TGTGCCAGCACACCCTTTCGGTCCAATGAGCAGTTCTTC. The chain uses TRBV6-6 and TRBJ2-1; D remains unclear. V was clipped by 7 bases and J by 6 bases, with 13 bases between them. Germline CDR1 reads MNHNY; CDR2 reads SVGAGI (reference sequence). The CDR3 loop spans 13 amino acids.

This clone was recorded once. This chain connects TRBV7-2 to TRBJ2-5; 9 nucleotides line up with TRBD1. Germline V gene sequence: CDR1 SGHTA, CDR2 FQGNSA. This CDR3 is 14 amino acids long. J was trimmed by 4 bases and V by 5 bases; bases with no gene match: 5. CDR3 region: CASSAQGQGETQYF. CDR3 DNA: TGTGCCAGCAGCGCTCAGGGACAGGGAGAGACCCAGTACTTC.

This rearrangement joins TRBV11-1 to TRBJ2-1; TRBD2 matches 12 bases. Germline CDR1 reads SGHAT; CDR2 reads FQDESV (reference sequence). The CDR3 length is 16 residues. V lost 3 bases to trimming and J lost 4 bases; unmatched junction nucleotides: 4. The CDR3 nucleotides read TGTGCCAGCAGCTTGGGACTAGCGGGTCTATACAATGAGCAGTTCTTC. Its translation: CASSLGLAGLYNEQFF.

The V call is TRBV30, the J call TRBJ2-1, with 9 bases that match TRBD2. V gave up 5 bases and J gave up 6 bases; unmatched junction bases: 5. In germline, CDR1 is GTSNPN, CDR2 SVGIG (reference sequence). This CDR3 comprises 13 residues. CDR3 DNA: TGTGCCTGGGATAGCGGGAGACCCAATGAGCAGTTCTTC. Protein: CAWDSGRPNEQFF.

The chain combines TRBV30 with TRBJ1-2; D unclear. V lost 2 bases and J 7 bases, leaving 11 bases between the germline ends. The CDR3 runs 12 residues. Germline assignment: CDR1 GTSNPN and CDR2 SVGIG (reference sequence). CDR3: CAWSTVVSGYTF. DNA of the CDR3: TGTGCCTGGAGTACAGTTGTTTCTGGCTACACCTTC.

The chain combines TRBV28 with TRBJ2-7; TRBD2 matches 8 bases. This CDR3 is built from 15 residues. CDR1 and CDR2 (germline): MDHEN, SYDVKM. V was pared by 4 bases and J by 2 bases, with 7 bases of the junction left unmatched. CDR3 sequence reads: CASSSYSGTTYEQYF. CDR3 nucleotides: TGTGCCAGCAGTTCCTATAGCGGGACTACCTACGAGCAGTACTTC.

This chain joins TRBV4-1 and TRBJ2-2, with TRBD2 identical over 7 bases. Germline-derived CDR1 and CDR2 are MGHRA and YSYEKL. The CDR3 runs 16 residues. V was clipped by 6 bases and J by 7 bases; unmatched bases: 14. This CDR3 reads CASSRISSGAGGELFF. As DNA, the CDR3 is TGCGCCAGCAGTCGCATCTCGAGCGGGGCAGGCGGGGAGCTGTTTTTT.

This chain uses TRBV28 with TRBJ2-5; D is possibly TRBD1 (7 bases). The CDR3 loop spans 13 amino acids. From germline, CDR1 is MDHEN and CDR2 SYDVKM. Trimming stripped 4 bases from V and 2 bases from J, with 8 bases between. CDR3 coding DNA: TGTGCCAGCAGTTCAGGGGGGCAAGAGACCCAGTACTTC. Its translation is CASSSGGQETQYF.

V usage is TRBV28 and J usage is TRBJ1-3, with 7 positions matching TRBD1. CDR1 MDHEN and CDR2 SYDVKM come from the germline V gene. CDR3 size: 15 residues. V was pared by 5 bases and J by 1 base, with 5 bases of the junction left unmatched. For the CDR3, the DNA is TGTGCCAGCAGTCCGCAGACAGGGTCTGGAAACACCATATATTTT. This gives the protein CASSPQTGSGNTIYF. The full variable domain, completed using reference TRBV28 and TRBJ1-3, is DVKVTQSSRYLVKRTGEKVFLECVQDMDHENMFWYRQDPGLGLRLIYFSYDVKMKEKGDIPEGYSVSREKKERFSLILESASTNQTSMYLCASSPQTGSGNTIYFGEGSWLTVV.

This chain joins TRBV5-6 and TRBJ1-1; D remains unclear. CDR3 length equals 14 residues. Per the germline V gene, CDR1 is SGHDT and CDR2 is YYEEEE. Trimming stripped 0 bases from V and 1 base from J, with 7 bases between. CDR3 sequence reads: CASSLGLENTEAFF. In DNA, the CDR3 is TGTGCCAGCAGCTTGGGGTTAGAGAACACTGAAGCTTTCTTT. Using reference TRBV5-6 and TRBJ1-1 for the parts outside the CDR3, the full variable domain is DAGVTQSPTHLIKTRGQQVTLRCSPKSGHDTVSWYQQALGQGPQFIFQYYEEEERQRGNFPDRFSGHQFPNYSSELNVNALLLGDSALYLCASSLGLENTEAFFGQGTRLTVV.

The CDR3 loop is CASSYRQGIGTEAFF. Here the CDR3 DNA reads TGTGCCAGCAGTTATCGACAGGGGATTGGCACTGAAGCTTTCTTT. V gene TRBV6-5 combines with J gene TRBJ1-1; 8 bases are a match to TRBD1. Germline CDR1 reads MNHEY; CDR2 reads SVGAGI. The CDR3 is made up of 15 amino acids. The V segment lost 3 bases and the J segment 4 bases; nucleotides outside the gene matches: 7.

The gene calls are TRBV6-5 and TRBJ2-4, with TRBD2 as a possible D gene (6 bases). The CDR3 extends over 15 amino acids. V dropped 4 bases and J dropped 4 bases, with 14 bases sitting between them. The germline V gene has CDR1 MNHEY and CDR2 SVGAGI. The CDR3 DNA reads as TGTGCCAGCAGTTGGGGGACTGATGGGAAAAACATTCAGTACTTC. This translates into CASSWGTDGKNIQYF.

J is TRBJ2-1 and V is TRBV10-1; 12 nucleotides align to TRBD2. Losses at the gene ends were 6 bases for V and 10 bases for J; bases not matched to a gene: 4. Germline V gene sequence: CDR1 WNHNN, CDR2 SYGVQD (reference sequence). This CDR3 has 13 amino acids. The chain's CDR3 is CASRGLAGGEQFF. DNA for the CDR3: TGCGCCAGCAGGGGGCTAGCGGGAGGGGAGCAGTTCTTC.

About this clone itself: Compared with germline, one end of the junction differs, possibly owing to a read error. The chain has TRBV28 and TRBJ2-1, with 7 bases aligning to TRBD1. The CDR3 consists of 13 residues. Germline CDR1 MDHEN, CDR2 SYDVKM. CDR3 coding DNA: TGTGCCATCAGTAGGGGGCCCTACAATGAGCAGTTCTTC. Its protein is CAISRGPYNEQFF. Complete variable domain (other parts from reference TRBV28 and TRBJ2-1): DVKVTQSSRYLVKRTGEKVFLECVQDMDHENMFWYRQDPGLGLRLIYFSYDVKMKEKGDIPEGYSVSREKKERFSLILESASTNQTSMYLCAISRGPYNEQFFGPGTRLTVL.

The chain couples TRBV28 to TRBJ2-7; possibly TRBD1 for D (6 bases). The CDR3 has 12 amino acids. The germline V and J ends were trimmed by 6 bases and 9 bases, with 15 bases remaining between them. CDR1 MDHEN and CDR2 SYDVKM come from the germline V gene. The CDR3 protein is CASSRGQFLQYF. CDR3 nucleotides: TGTGCCAGCAGCCGAGGACAGTTCCTGCAGTACTTC.